A single sample is the source of the 8 T cell receptor beta chains below, sequenced in a study of T-cell memory formation after mild COVID-19 (dated by TCRdb to the early 2020s). Libraries were made using 5' RACE. Instrument used: Illumina NovaSeq 6000. TCRdb reran the public reads through fastp at Q25 and MiXCR, keeping productive beta chains. For every CDR3 protein sequence, its rows merge into one entry that carries the most common genes and DNA. The table for this sample lists roughly 560,000 distinct CDR3 sequences; 20% of them were counted only once. 12% of the sample goes to the ten largest clones. Sequenced material: PBMCs or a T cell subset sorted from them (not recorded which). These receptors came from an adult woman who had mild COVID-19 (a few samples of this study predate the infection). The sample titles of this study are shuffled in the database, so cell type and time point are left out; the donor was told from shared clones.

The chain uses TRBV5-6 and TRBJ1-2; possibly TRBD1 for D (5 bases). The CDR3 is 16 amino acids. Trimming took 4 bases from V and 3 from J, leaving 19 bases between them. Germline values: CDR1 SGHDT, CDR2 YYEEEE. This CDR3 reads CASSQISGRGHYGYTF. In DNA, the CDR3 is TGTGCCAGCAGCCAGATATCGGGCCGGGGCCACTATGGCTACACCTTC.

This clonotype was seen just once. The CDR3 region is CASSGSSSPEAFF. Written as DNA, the CDR3 is TGCGCCAGCAGCGGGTCCTCTTCCCCTGAAGCTTTCTTT. The chain uses TRBV5-1 and TRBJ1-1; D is ambiguous. Trimming took off 4 bases at V and 6 bases at J, with 13 bases between the two ends. This CDR3 is built from 13 residues. Germline loops: CDR1 SGHRS, CDR2 YFSETQ.

This chain links TRBV5-1 with TRBJ2-1; 10 bases are a match to TRBD2. The germline gives CDR1 SGHRS, CDR2 YFSETQ. After removal of 4 bases from V and 2 bases from J, the junction contained 6 bases not matched to a gene. The CDR3 length is 16 residues. The CDR3: CASSTQSGGAYNEQFF. The CDR3 coding sequence is TGCGCCAGCAGCACTCAAAGCGGGGGGGCCTACAATGAGCAGTTCTTC.

V and J are TRBV20-1 and TRBJ1-1; TRBD1 agrees at 7 bases. The CDR3 has 12 amino acids. V shed 5 bases, J shed 2 bases, and the junction held 2 bases outside the gene matches. Looked up from germline, CDR1 is DFQATT and CDR2 is SNEGSKA (reference sequence). This CDR3 is CSADRVNTEAFF. The CDR3 DNA follows: TGCAGTGCTGACAGGGTTAACACTGAAGCTTTCTTT.

This clonotype was observed many times. The chain employs TRBV6-5 and TRBJ1-1; no definite D call. Trimming cost V 0 bases and J 5 bases, with 7 bases left between them. CDR1 is MNHEY, CDR2 SVGAGI, per germline. The CDR3 consists of 13 residues. This CDR3 is CASSYSGATEAFF. CDR3 coding DNA: TGTGCCAGCAGTTACTCGGGAGCTACTGAAGCTTTCTTT.

This clonotype was found a few times. This chain links TRBV20-1 with TRBJ2-2; tentatively, D is TRBD1 or TRBD2 (5 bases each). This CDR3 has 17 residues. Germline assignment: CDR1 DFQATT and CDR2 SNEGSKA (reference sequence). V gave up 5 bases and J gave up 1 base, with 20 bases separating them. As DNA, the CDR3 is TGCAGTGCTCCGACCCGAAGGGGACCGAGGAACACCGGGGAGCTGTTTTTT. Encoded protein: CSAPTRRGPRNTGELFF.

The J gene is TRBJ2-7, the V gene TRBV24-1; 8 bases are a match to TRBD1. There are 17 residues in the CDR3. The ends lost 5 bases at V and 2 bases at J; junction bases unmatched: 13. Germline V gene data show CDR1 as KGHDR and CDR2 as SFDVKD. CDR3 nucleotide sequence: TGTGCCACCAGTGCCCTGCCGGGTACAGGGGGACCCTACGAGCAGTACTTC. It yields the protein CATSALPGTGGPYEQYF.

The chain has TRBV7-9 and TRBJ2-1; 10 positions agree with TRBD2. Germline V gene sequence: CDR1 SEHNR, CDR2 FQNEAQ (reference sequence). The CDR3 is 16 residues long. The V and J ends lost 5 bases and 3 bases, in that order; junction bases with no gene match: 7. The CDR3 region is CASSERLAGVYNEQFF. Here the CDR3 DNA reads TGTGCCAGCAGCGAGCGACTAGCGGGTGTCTACAATGAGCAGTTCTTC.